Listed here are 24 T cell receptor beta chains from one sample, sequenced in a study of T cells in localized non-small cell lung cancer. The protocol was immunoSEQ multiplex PCR, while the TCRdb copy is restricted to in-frame clones and leaves out a portion. The sample lists over a thousand clones, about 30% seen once, with approximately 26% in the top ten. Sequencing used normal lung tissue next to the tumor, obtained before any cancer treatment. Every receptor here comes from a female donor of 60 years or more with stage II lung adenocarcinoma.

By proportion, this clone is medium-sized (0.01 to 0.1%). V is TRBV9 and J is TRBJ2-3; the match to TRBD2 covers 8 bases. In germline, CDR1 is SGDLS, CDR2 YYNGEE. The length of the CDR3 is 17 residues. V was pared by 0 bases and J by 0 bases, with 6 bases of the junction left unmatched. CDR3 protein: CASSVEVAGPSTDTQYF. CDR3 DNA: TGTGCCAGCAGCGTAGAGGTAGCGGGACCTAGCACAGATACGCAGTATTTT.

This sequence joins TRBV14 and TRBJ2-1; the D gene is possibly TRBD2 (5 bases). V was cut by 4 bases and J by 2 bases, with 12 bases left in between. Germline loops: CDR1 SGHDN, CDR2 FVKESK. The CDR3 has 15 amino acids. In DNA form, the CDR3 reads TGTGCCAGCAGCCTTAGCGCGGTAGCCTACAATGAGCAGTTCTTC. It codes for CASSLSAVAYNEQFF.

This clone is large (0.1 to 1%). V and J are TRBV6-8 and TRBJ2-5; 9 bases agree with TRBD2. With 5 bases clipped from V and 2 bases from J, the junction kept 12 bases outside the gene matches. CDR1 and CDR2 (germline): MNHGY, SAAAGT. The CDR3 is made up of 17 amino acids. CDR3 sequence: CASSRAGASGAQETQYF. The CDR3 region has the DNA TGTGCCAGCAGTCGTGCGGGGGCTAGCGGGGCACAAGAGACCCAGTACTTC.

The chain carries TRBV18 and TRBJ1-1; D remains unclear. The V and J ends lost 2 bases and 0 bases respectively, with 4 bases between them. This CDR3 has 13 amino acids. Germline V gives CDR1 KGHSH, CDR2 LQKENI. Here the CDR3 reads CASSPAVNTEAFF. CDR3 DNA: TGTGCCAGCTCACCAGCGGTGAACACTGAAGCTTTCTTT. Together with reference TRBV18 and TRBJ1-1, the CDR3 gives the full variable domain: NAGVMQNPRHLVRRRGQEARLRCSPMKGHSHVYWYRQLPEEGLKFMVYLQKENIIDESGMPKERFSAEFPKEGPSILRIQQVVRGDSAAYFCASSPAVNTEAFFGQGTRLTVV.

By frequency in the sample, this clone is medium-sized. V and J are TRBV2 and TRBJ2-3, with 10 bases identical to TRBD1. The ends lost 8 bases at V and 4 bases at J; junction bases unmatched: 6. CDR3 size: 14 residues. The germline V gene has CDR1 SNHLY and CDR2 FYNNEI. CDR3 sequence: CASLTGGGPDTQYF. The CDR3 DNA reads TGTGCCAGCCTGACAGGGGGCGGCCCAGATACGCAGTATTTT.

This clone was seen a handful of times. The chain is built from TRBV29-1 and TRBJ2-7, with D perhaps TRBD2 (6 bases). Per germline, CDR1 SQVTM and CDR2 ANQGSEA. The CDR3 runs 13 residues. Trimming removed 4 bases from V and 7 bases from J, with 17 bases in between. As DNA, the CDR3 is TGCAGCGTTGCTTCATCTAGCGTGGGAGAGCAGTACTTC. This encodes CSVASSSVGEQYF.

By sample share, this clone is hyperexpanded (1% or more). The chain employs TRBV28 and TRBJ1-2; 9 nucleotides line up with TRBD1. The CDR3 is 14 amino acids. Germline V CDR1 and CDR2: MDHEN, SYDVKM. J lost 7 bases, V lost 4 bases, and 7 bases had no gene match. DNA for the CDR3: TGTGCCAGCAGTTCCGGACAGGGGTTGGGTGGCTACACCTTC. It yields the protein CASSSGQGLGGYTF.

This clone was found once. This chain uses TRBV10-2 with TRBJ2-7, with 8 bases identical to TRBD2. Germline V CDR1 and CDR2: WSHSY, SAAADI. Trimming took 5 bases from V and 7 from J; bases not matched to a gene: 13. The CDR3 extends over 15 amino acids. The CDR3 DNA is TGCGCCAGCAGTTTGACTAACGGGGGGGCCGGGGAGCAGTACGTC. Its protein is CASSLTNGGAGEQYV.

This clone was detected a few times. J is TRBJ2-5 and V is TRBV6-8, with TRBD1 matching over 8 bases. The CDR3 runs 16 residues. Germline V CDR1 and CDR2: MNHGY, SAAAGT. The junction had 11 bases not matched to a gene; V was cut back by 5 bases and J by 3 bases. The CDR3 spells CASSGFRGQEKETQYF. DNA of the CDR3: TGTGCCAGCAGTGGATTCAGGGGGCAAGAGAAAGAGACCCAGTACTTC.

This clone is labeled medium-sized. J is TRBJ2-2 and V is TRBV6-8; either TRBD1 or TRBD2 may fit D (6 bases each). Germline CDR1 MNHGY, CDR2 SAAAGT. Between the trimmed V and J ends, which lost 5 bases and 9 bases, there was a span of 16 bases. The CDR3 has 14 residues. The CDR3 spells CASSKEPGARELFF. The CDR3 DNA follows: TGTGCCAGCAGTAAGGAGCCGGGGGCGAGGGAGCTGTTTTTT.

The chain recombines TRBV11-3 with TRBJ2-1; 9 bases agree with TRBD2. J gave up 10 bases and V 2 bases, and 18 bases lay outside the gene matches. The CDR3 is made up of 18 amino acids. Per the germline V gene, CDR1 is SGHNT and CDR2 is YENEEA. CDR3 in DNA: TGTGCCAGCAGCTTATCGGCTAGCGGGGTAACAACCCCTAGGGAGCAGTTCTTC. Encoded protein: CASSLSASGVTTPREQFF.

The chain uses TRBV6-8 and TRBJ2-6; D may match TRBD1 or TRBD2 (6 bases each). Germline V gene sequence: CDR1 MNHGY, CDR2 SAAAGT. CDR3 length: 14 residues. Trimming removed 11 bases from V and 5 bases from J, with 16 bases in between. CDR3: CASKGGPRANVLTF. As DNA, the CDR3 is TGTGCCTCAAAAGGGGGGCCGCGGGCCAACGTCCTGACTTTC.

The rearrangement uses TRBV25-1 and TRBJ1-1; TRBD1 might be the D (5 bases). This CDR3 contains 14 residues. V gave up 6 bases and J gave up 4 bases, with 15 bases separating them. CDR1 and CDR2 (germline): MGHDK, SYGVNS. The chain's CDR3 is CASSPGTGFTEAFF. The DNA for the CDR3 is TGTGCCAGCAGCCCCGGGACGGGTTTCACTGAAGCTTTCTTT. The full variable domain, rest sourced from reference TRBV25-1 and TRBJ1-1, is EADIYQTPRYLVIGTGKKITLECSQTMGHDKMYWYQQDPGMELHLIHYSYGVNSTEKGDLSSESTVSRIRTEHFPLTLESARPSHTSQYLCASSPGTGFTEAFFGQGTRLTVV.

This clone was observed a few times. The CDR3 DNA reads TGTGCCATCAGTGAGTCGGGGACTAGGCTTTACGAGCAGTACTTC. It is translated as CAISESGTRLYEQYF. The chain couples TRBV10-3 to TRBJ2-7; 8 bases are a match to TRBD2. Looked up from germline, CDR1 is ENHRY and CDR2 is SYGVKD. Germline trimming cut 0 bases from V and 4 bases from J; bases unmatched to any gene: 5. This CDR3 contains 15 residues.

This clone was recorded a few times. The chain couples TRBV15 to TRBJ2-3, with a possible D match to TRBD2 (7 bases). The CDR3 is 15 amino acids. Germline-derived CDR1 and CDR2 are LNHNV and YYDKDF (reference sequence). Deletions cut 3 bases from V and 5 bases from J, with 15 bases between. The CDR3 nucleotides read TGTGCCACCAGCAGGGGAGGGGCAGGGGTAGATACGCAGTATTTT. It is translated as CATSRGGAGVDTQYF.

V gene TRBV9 combines with J gene TRBJ2-3; TRBD1 agrees at 7 bases. V shed 5 bases, J shed 4 bases, and the junction held 1 base outside the gene matches. This CDR3 is 12 amino acids long. Looked up from germline, CDR1 is SGDLS and CDR2 is YYNGEE. The CDR3 spells CASRDRADTQYF. In DNA, the CDR3 is TGTGCCAGCAGAGACAGGGCAGATACGCAGTATTTT.

This chain connects TRBV5-1 to TRBJ2-7, with 7 positions matching TRBD1. From germline, CDR1 is SGHRS and CDR2 YFSETQ. The trim removed 4 bases at V and 2 bases at J, leaving 9 bases unmatched. The CDR3 covers 15 residues. CDR3 region: CASSIQPGQTYEQYV. For the CDR3, the DNA is TGCGCCAGCAGCATTCAACCGGGACAGACCTACGAGCAGTACGTC.

V usage is TRBV9 and J usage is TRBJ2-5; TRBD1 agrees at 8 bases. V lost 3 bases and J lost 5; bases outside the gene matches: 6. This CDR3 has 14 amino acids. The germline V gene has CDR1 SGDLS and CDR2 YYNGEE. The CDR3 sequence is CASSATGAGETQYF. CDR3 nucleotide sequence: TGTGCCAGCAGCGCGACAGGGGCGGGGGAGACCCAGTACTTC.

This clone appeared a few times. This chain joins TRBV14 and TRBJ1-2; D perhaps matches TRBD1 (6 bases). Trimming cost V 1 base and J 0 bases, with 12 bases left between them. This CDR3 contains 16 residues. CDR1 is SGHDN, CDR2 FVKESK, per germline. This chain's CDR3 is CASSQGQGQTNYGYTF. The CDR3 DNA reads TGTGCCAGCAGCCAAGGGCAGGGACAAACTAACTATGGCTACACCTTC.

This clone is categorized as medium-sized. The V call is TRBV6-8, the J call TRBJ2-7; the match to TRBD2 covers 8 bases. The CDR3 is 15 amino acids. With 4 bases clipped from V and 1 base from J, the junction kept 6 bases outside the gene matches. Germline CDR1 is MNHGY and CDR2 is SAAAGT. The CDR3 DNA reads as TGTGCCAGCAGTTTTGATACTAGCGGATCCTACGAGCAGTACTTC. Amino acids: CASSFDTSGSYEQYF.

The genes are TRBV29-1 and TRBJ2-2; TRBD1 is a possible D gene (6 bases). Trimming removed 7 bases from V and 1 base from J, with 10 bases in between. The length of the CDR3 is 13 residues. The germline V gene encodes CDR1 SQVTM and CDR2 ANQGSEA. CDR3 residues: CSASTGNTGELFF. The DNA for the CDR3 is TGCAGCGCCTCGACAGGGAACACCGGGGAGCTGTTTTTT.

CDR3 sequence (DNA): TGTGCCAGCAGCCAAGATACGGGAGGCCTGAAAGGCGGGGAGCTGTTTTTT. This translates into CASSQDTGGLKGGELFF. The chain carries TRBV14 and TRBJ2-2; 7 nucleotides line up with TRBD2. Germline V gene lookup returns CDR1 SGHDN and CDR2 FVKESK. The CDR3 spans 17 residues. V lost 0 bases, J lost 7 bases, and 11 bases stayed unmatched.

The chain couples TRBV30 to TRBJ2-6; D not resolved. Germline V gene data show CDR1 as GTSNPN and CDR2 as SVGIG (reference sequence). Trimming cost V 2 bases and J 2 bases, with 4 bases left between them. This CDR3 is 13 amino acids long. CDR3: CAWSSTGANVLTF. CDR3 sequence (DNA): TGTGCCTGGAGTTCTACTGGGGCCAACGTCCTGACTTTC.

The rearrangement joins TRBV19 to TRBJ2-1; 9 nucleotides align to TRBD1. The CDR3 consists of 16 residues. CDR1 is LNHDA, CDR2 SQIVND, per germline (reference sequence). V lost 5 bases to trimming and J lost 1 base; unmatched junction nucleotides: 6. CDR3 bases: TGTGCCAGTAGTCCGATCGGGACAGGGTCCTACAATGAGCAGTTCTTC. It translates to CASSPIGTGSYNEQFF.